The clone carrying this T cell receptor beta chain showed up just a few times. The antigen remains unidentified. The authors took PBMCs from 10 ml fresh peripheral blood. Amplified regions were TCR beta CDR3 sequences from RNA transcripts. The HTBI primer set served for first-round RT-PCR of the TCR CDR3. TCRdb re-derived calls from the multiplex PCR reads in MiXCR, one entry per CDR3 protein. Of 550,000 to 600,000 distinct CDR3 sequences detected, 12% to 15% appear once; the ten largest clones hold more than 6%. The data were obtained in a study of T cells in Graves' hyperthyroidism and ophthalmopathy. Overall study findings and caveats: The model identified upcoming ophthalmopathy a median around 6 months ahead of onset.

The origin of this receptor is a woman under 30 with Graves' ophthalmopathy. The sample taken for sequencing was blood.

The chain's CDR3 is CASSLGQGAAETQYF. The DNA for the CDR3 is TGTGCCAGCAGCTTAGGCCAGGGGGCTGCAGAGACCCAGTACTTC. The chain couples TRBV11-2 to TRBJ2-5, with 8 bases lining up with TRBD1. After removal of 1 base from V and 4 bases from J, the junction contained 5 bases not matched to a gene. This CDR3 region has 15 residues. Germline values: CDR1 SGHAT, CDR2 FQNNGV.